What follows are 12 T cell receptor beta chains derived from one specimen sequenced in a study of shared clonotypes between healthy human individuals. The naive CD8 subset, CD45RO-negative cells positively selected for CCR7, excluded terminally differentiated effector memory CD45RA+ cells. TCRdb's copy holds only in-frame clones and misses some; the assay was immunoSEQ multiplex PCR. Of about 2 million clones in the sample, less than 95% were seen once. Sequencing was carried out using naive CD8+ T cells sorted from blood. The receptors were sampled from a man aged 18 to 30 in good health.

Here the CDR3 reads CASSSIEWGDRGYEQYF. DNA for the CDR3: TGTGCCAGCAGTTCAATTGAATGGGGGGACAGGGGGTACGAGCAGTACTTC. The chain combines TRBV28 with TRBJ2-7, with 11 positions matching TRBD1. The J segment lost 4 bases and the V segment lost 4 bases, leaving 12 bases of the junction unmatched. Germline lookup yields CDR1 MDHEN and CDR2 SYDVKM. The CDR3 is made up of 17 amino acids.

The chain couples TRBV27 to TRBJ2-3, with 10 bases matching TRBD1. Trimming cost V 5 bases and J 2 bases; bases outside gene matches: 4. This CDR3 is built from 15 residues. Germline V gene sequence: CDR1 MNHEY, CDR2 SMNVEV (reference sequence). CDR3 nucleotide sequence: TGTGCCAGCAGTGCCGACAGGGGGCACACAGATACGCAGTATTTT. Translating it yields CASSADRGHTDTQYF.

Remarks on this clone: Other DNA sequences of this sample code for an identical CDR3. The genes are TRBV27 and TRBJ2-2; tentatively, D is TRBD2 (6 bases). CDR1 is MNHEY, CDR2 SMNVEV, per germline (reference sequence). V lost 1 base and J 4 bases, leaving 10 bases between the germline ends. This CDR3 region has 15 residues. The CDR3 loop reads CASSLFGGSTGELFF. CDR3 DNA sequence: TGTGCCAGCAGTTTATTTGGAGGGTCCACCGGGGAGCTGTTTTTT.

The gene calls are TRBV9 and TRBJ2-2; unclear D gene. V gave up 0 bases and J gave up 4 bases, with 7 bases separating them. The CDR3 is 14 amino acids. The germline CDR1 and CDR2 sequences are SGDLS and YYNGEE. CDR3 DNA sequence: TGTGCCAGCAGCGTAGAGGCGGTCACCGGGGAGCTGTTTTTT. It translates to CASSVEAVTGELFF. Complete variable domain (other parts from reference TRBV9 and TRBJ2-2): DSGVTQTPKHLITATGQRVTLRCSPRSGDLSVYWYQQSLDQGLQFLIQYYNGEERAKGNILERFSAQQFPDLHSELNLSSLELGDSALYFCASSVEAVTGELFFGEGSRLTVL.

This chain connects TRBV4-1 to TRBJ2-7, with 8 bases identical to TRBD1. Germline assignment: CDR1 MGHRA and CDR2 YSYEKL. The CDR3 is 13 residues long. Losses at the gene ends were 8 bases for V and 6 bases for J; bases not matched to a gene: 9. CDR3 protein: CASLSPGGREQYF. Here the CDR3 DNA reads TGCGCCAGCTTATCCCCAGGGGGCCGCGAGCAGTACTTC.

The V and J genes are TRBV5-1 and TRBJ2-7; a possible D gene is TRBD2 (5 bases). There are 16 residues in the CDR3. Trimming cost V 1 base and J 1 base, with 15 bases left between them. Germline-derived CDR1 and CDR2 are SGHRS and YFSETQ. CDR3 nucleotide sequence: TGCGCCAGCAGCTTGAGGGCCGGGGTGCAATCCTACGAGCAGTACTTC. It encodes CASSLRAGVQSYEQYF.

The genes are TRBV19 and TRBJ2-7, with D possibly TRBD2 on 6 matching bases. Germline V lookup: CDR1 LNHDA, CDR2 SQIVND (reference sequence). The V and J ends lost 10 bases and 5 bases respectively, with 21 bases between them. The CDR3 contains 14 residues. The CDR3 spells CATTRSGGLHEQYF. CDR3 in DNA: TGTGCCACCACTAGATCCGGGGGATTACACGAGCAGTACTTC.

V and J are TRBV29-1 and TRBJ1-1, with D possibly TRBD1 on 6 matching bases. The CDR3 extends over 12 amino acids. CDR1 is SQVTM and CDR2 is ANQGSEA in the germline V gene. V was shortened by 7 bases and J by 0 bases, with 9 bases between the two germline ends. CDR3: CSAGTLNTEAFF. The DNA of the CDR3 is TGCAGCGCCGGGACACTGAACACTGAAGCTTTCTTT.

The genes are TRBV29-1 and TRBJ2-2, with 9 bases fitting TRBD1. The CDR3 runs to 15 residues. J gave up 4 bases and V 2 bases, and 5 bases lay outside the gene matches. Germline lookup yields CDR1 SQVTM and CDR2 ANQGSEA. CDR3 protein: CSVERDRDPTGELFF. CDR3 coding DNA: TGCAGCGTTGAACGGGACAGGGATCCCACCGGGGAGCTGTTTTTT.

The V gene is TRBV11-2, the J gene TRBJ2-3, with TRBD2 matching 8 bases. The CDR3 contains 13 residues. Germline CDR1 reads SGHAT; CDR2 reads FQNNGV. J was trimmed by 4 bases and V by 6 bases; bases with no gene match: 3. The CDR3 sequence is CASRAGAPDTQYF. The CDR3 nucleotides are TGTGCCAGCAGAGCGGGAGCCCCAGATACGCAGTATTTT.

The chain recombines TRBV4-1 with TRBJ1-2; the D is unclear. Deletions cut 7 bases from V and 2 bases from J, with 20 bases between. There are 16 residues in the CDR3. Germline V CDR1 and CDR2: MGHRA, YSYEKL. The CDR3 DNA is TGCGCCAGCACCCCCAGAGGTACGGGAGGGAACTATGGCTACACCTTC. Translation gives CASTPRGTGGNYGYTF.

The rearrangement joins TRBV7-6 to TRBJ2-6; TRBD1 might be the D (6 bases). This CDR3 has 17 amino acids. The V end lost 1 base, the J end lost 1 base, and 11 bases lay between the germline ends. Looked up from germline, CDR1 is SGHVS and CDR2 is FNYEAQ. The CDR3 DNA is TGTGCCAGCAGCTTAGACAGGGTGGTTTCTGGGGCCAACGTCCTGACTTTC. Its protein product is CASSLDRVVSGANVLTF.